Listed below are T cell receptor beta chains from one sample, sequenced in a study of CD8 T cells in Susac syndrome. TCRdb recomputed calls from the immunoSEQ multiplex PCR reads with MiXCR, one row per CDR3 protein. Of some 210,000 distinct CDR3 sequences in the sample, about 94% were seen once. The material sequenced was CD4+ T cells from PBMCs. These receptors were collected from a human donor with Susac syndrome. Each CDR3 is given with its conserved first and last residue. The D gene is left open where the match is weak. Size is stated for part of the rows, as once, few or many counts, or as a class when the clone is expanded.

J gene: TRBJ1-2
D gene: -
V gene: TRBV24-1
clone size: -
CDR3 protein: CATLNVSGVGTYGYTF
CDR3 DNA: TGTGCCACCCTCAACGTCTCAGGGGTGGGAACCTATGGCTACACCTTC

J gene: TRBJ2-5
D gene: -
V gene: TRBV28
clone size: once
CDR3 protein: CASSLVGSNRAQYF
CDR3 DNA: TGTGCCAGCAGTTTAGTGGGTAGCAACCGCGCCCAGTACTTC

J gene: TRBJ2-3
D gene: -
V gene: TRBV20-1
clone size: -
CDR3 protein: CSARDAREATDTQYF
CDR3 DNA: TGCAGTGCTAGAGATGCCAGGGAGGCCACAGATACGCAGTATTTT

J gene: TRBJ1-2
D gene: -
V gene: TRBV9
clone size: -
CDR3 protein: CASSVGPVYGYTF
CDR3 DNA: TGTGCCAGCAGTGTGGGGCCCGTCTATGGCTACACCTTC

J gene: TRBJ1-5
D gene: -
V gene: TRBV7-9
clone size: -
CDR3 protein: CASSGFNQPQHF
CDR3 DNA: TGTGCCAGCAGCGGGTTCAATCAGCCCCAGCATTTT

J gene: TRBJ2-1
D gene: TRBD1
V gene: TRBV20-1
clone size: -
CDR3 protein: CSASPPDREANEQFF
CDR3 DNA: TGCAGTGCTAGTCCACCGGACAGGGAGGCAAATGAGCAGTTCTTC

J gene: TRBJ1-5
D gene: -
V gene: TRBV12-3/TRBV12-4
clone size: -
CDR3 protein: CASSFAGHSNQPQHF
CDR3 DNA: TGTGCCAGCAGTTTTGCGGGGCATAGCAATCAGCCCCAGCATTTT

J gene: TRBJ2-3
D gene: TRBD2
V gene: TRBV20-1
clone size: -
CDR3 protein: CSASPSGVGTDTQYF
CDR3 DNA: TGCAGTGCTAGCCCTAGCGGGGTTGGGACAGATACGCAGTATTTT

J gene: TRBJ2-7
D gene: -
V gene: TRBV7-2
clone size: -
CDR3 protein: CASSLKVGSPEQYF
CDR3 DNA: TGTGCCAGCAGCTTAAAGGTGGGCTCCCCCGAGCAGTACTTC

J gene: TRBJ2-1
D gene: TRBD2
V gene: TRBV7-2
clone size: -
CDR3 protein: CASSLRTSNEQFF
CDR3 DNA: TGTGCCAGCAGCTTACGGACTAGCAATGAGCAGTTCTTC

J gene: TRBJ1-1
D gene: -
V gene: TRBV5-4
clone size: -
CDR3 protein: CASSSGRGRVHTEAFF
CDR3 DNA: TGTGCCAGCAGCTCGGGACGGGGGAGGGTGCACACTGAAGCTTTCTTT

J gene: TRBJ1-1
D gene: -
V gene: TRBV30
clone size: -
CDR3 protein: CAWGPRRNTEAFF
CDR3 DNA: TGTGCCTGGGGACCTCGCAGGAACACTGAAGCTTTCTTT

J gene: TRBJ2-7
D gene: -
V gene: TRBV5-1
clone size: -
CDR3 protein: CASSSYREDEQYF
CDR3 DNA: TGCGCCAGCAGCTCCTACAGGGAGGACGAGCAGTACTTC

J gene: TRBJ2-4
D gene: -
V gene: TRBV19
clone size: -
CDR3 protein: CASSILGGGIQYF
CDR3 DNA: TGTGCCAGTAGTATATTGGGGGGCGGCATTCAGTACTTC

J gene: TRBJ2-1
D gene: TRBD1
V gene: TRBV19
clone size: once
CDR3 protein: CASSIRGPYNEQFF
CDR3 DNA: TGTGCCAGTAGTATCAGGGGGCCCTACAATGAGCAGTTCTTC

J gene: TRBJ2-2
D gene: TRBD2
V gene: TRBV6-2/TRBV6-3
clone size: -
CDR3 protein: CASSPARGFTGELFF
CDR3 DNA: TGTGCCAGCAGTCCGGCGCGGGGGTTCACCGGGGAGCTGTTTTTT

J gene: TRBJ2-7
D gene: -
V gene: TRBV14
clone size: -
CDR3 protein: CASSQASRTYSYEQYF
CDR3 DNA: TGTGCCAGCAGCCAAGCCTCCAGAACTTACTCCTACGAGCAGTACTTC

J gene: TRBJ1-5
D gene: TRBD1
V gene: TRBV13
clone size: -
CDR3 protein: CASSLGTGGDQPQHF
CDR3 DNA: TGTGCCAGCAGCCTGGGGACAGGGGGAGATCAGCCCCAGCATTTT

J gene: TRBJ1-1
D gene: TRBD1
V gene: TRBV4-2
clone size: -
CDR3 protein: CASSFEQGRDTEAFF
CDR3 DNA: TGTGCCAGCAGCTTTGAACAGGGGCGGGACACTGAAGCTTTCTTT

J gene: TRBJ2-7
D gene: TRBD1
V gene: TRBV28
clone size: -
CDR3 protein: CASRSPGQGSKQYF
CDR3 DNA: TGTGCCAGCAGGTCCCCGGGACAGGGTAGTAAGCAGTACTTC

J gene: TRBJ1-6
D gene: TRBD1
V gene: TRBV30
clone size: -
CDR3 protein: CAWSSDRATPLHF
CDR3 DNA: TGTGCCTGGAGCTCCGACAGGGCGACACCCCTCCACTTT

J gene: TRBJ2-3
D gene: -
V gene: TRBV12-3/TRBV12-4
clone size: -
CDR3 protein: CASSRDGGDTQYF
CDR3 DNA: TGTGCCAGCAGTCGAGATGGAGGAGATACGCAGTATTTT

J gene: TRBJ2-7
D gene: TRBD1
V gene: TRBV3-1
clone size: -
CDR3 protein: CASSHVSGQGTYEQYF
CDR3 DNA: TGTGCCAGCAGCCACGTGTCAGGACAGGGAACCTACGAGCAGTACTTC

J gene: TRBJ1-2
D gene: -
V gene: TRBV12-3/TRBV12-4
clone size: -
CDR3 protein: CASSLGGAVGYTF
CDR3 DNA: TGTGCCAGCAGTTTGGGCGGGGCAGTTGGCTACACCTTC

J gene: TRBJ1-6
D gene: -
V gene: TRBV20-1
clone size: -
CDR3 protein: CSARDREVNSPLHF
CDR3 DNA: TGCAGTGCTAGAGACAGGGAAGTCAATTCACCCCTCCACTTT

J gene: TRBJ1-6
D gene: TRBD1
V gene: TRBV29-1
clone size: once
CDR3 protein: CSVSADRGKSPLHF
CDR3 DNA: TGCAGCGTTTCCGCGGACAGGGGTAAATCACCCCTCCACTTT

J gene: TRBJ1-1
D gene: -
V gene: TRBV18
clone size: -
CDR3 protein: CASSPSRQGTPTEAFF
CDR3 DNA: TGTGCCAGCTCACCATCACGCCAGGGGACGCCCACTGAAGCTTTCTTT

J gene: TRBJ1-5
D gene: -
V gene: TRBV20-1
clone size: -
CDR3 protein: CSARRGQVGDQPQHF
CDR3 DNA: TGCAGTGCTAGAAGGGGCCAGGTTGGAGATCAGCCCCAGCATTTT

J gene: TRBJ1-1
D gene: -
V gene: TRBV15
clone size: -
CDR3 protein: CATSRVDTEAFF
CDR3 DNA: TGTGCCACCAGCAGAGTGGACACTGAAGCTTTCTTT

J gene: TRBJ1-5
D gene: -
V gene: TRBV20-1
clone size: -
CDR3 protein: CSATRGGTSNQPQHF
CDR3 DNA: TGCAGTGCTACCCGAGGGGGTACTAGCAATCAGCCCCAGCATTTT

J gene: TRBJ1-2
D gene: -
V gene: TRBV29-1
clone size: -
CDR3 protein: CSVDGANYGYTF
CDR3 DNA: TGCAGCGTTGACGGGGCTAACTATGGCTACACCTTC

J gene: TRBJ2-7
D gene: -
V gene: TRBV20-1
clone size: -
CDR3 protein: CSASDRTYEQYF
CDR3 DNA: TGCAGTGCTAGCGACAGAACCTACGAGCAGTACTTC

J gene: TRBJ2-1
D gene: TRBD2
V gene: TRBV24-1
clone size: -
CDR3 protein: CATSDFERGGNEQFF
CDR3 DNA: TGTGCCACCAGTGATTTTGAGCGGGGGGGCAATGAGCAGTTCTTC

J gene: TRBJ2-5
D gene: TRBD1
V gene: TRBV3-1
clone size: few
CDR3 protein: CASSSDRVRQTQYF
CDR3 DNA: TGTGCCAGCAGCTCGGACAGGGTCAGGCAGACCCAGTACTTC

J gene: TRBJ2-7
D gene: -
V gene: TRBV30
clone size: -
CDR3 protein: CAWSATYEQYF
CDR3 DNA: TGTGCCTGGAGTGCCACGTACGAGCAGTACTTC

J gene: TRBJ2-2
D gene: -
V gene: TRBV7-7
clone size: -
CDR3 protein: CASSLSDGTGELFF
CDR3 DNA: TGTGCTAGCAGCTTATCGGACGGGACCGGGGAGCTGTTTTTT

J gene: TRBJ1-2
D gene: -
V gene: TRBV30
clone size: -
CDR3 protein: CAWSLPALGYTF
CDR3 DNA: TGTGCCTGGAGTCTACCGGCCCTTGGCTACACCTTC

J gene: TRBJ1-2
D gene: -
V gene: TRBV3-1
clone size: -
CDR3 protein: CASSQSSWGFTNYGYTF
CDR3 DNA: TGTGCCAGCAGCCAATCTTCATGGGGATTCACTAACTATGGCTACACCTTC

J gene: TRBJ2-1
D gene: -
V gene: TRBV5-4
clone size: -
CDR3 protein: CASSSPGPSEQFF
CDR3 DNA: TGTGCCAGCAGCTCCCCGGGGCCGAGTGAGCAGTTCTTC

J gene: TRBJ2-5
D gene: -
V gene: TRBV30
clone size: -
CDR3 protein: CAWTLALGQTQYF
CDR3 DNA: TGTGCCTGGACTCTTGCCCTCGGACAGACCCAGTACTTC

J gene: TRBJ1-3
D gene: -
V gene: TRBV19
clone size: once
CDR3 protein: CASGTGTSGNTIYF
CDR3 DNA: TGTGCCAGTGGTACAGGGACCTCTGGAAACACCATATATTTT

J gene: TRBJ1-1
D gene: TRBD1
V gene: TRBV29-1
clone size: -
CDR3 protein: CSAQTGTGTNTEAFF
CDR3 DNA: TGCAGCGCCCAGACCGGGACAGGGACGAACACTGAAGCTTTCTTT